These 14 T cell receptor beta chains came from one sample sequenced in a study of cytomegalovirus exposure and HLA in healthy donors. Method: immunoSEQ multiplex PCR; TCRdb's copy keeps in-frame clones and lacks some. The repertoire includes 67,000 or so clones, over 85% of them detected once, and 1.4% sits in the top ten. The sequenced material came from PBMCs. The receptor set was obtained from a man aged 18 to 29 in good health and CMV-seropositive.

The V call is TRBV11-1, the J call TRBJ2-3; no reliable D call. V was clipped by 4 bases and J by 3 bases, with 5 bases between them. CDR1 is SGHAT, CDR2 FQDESV, per germline (reference sequence). The CDR3 is made up of 12 amino acids. The CDR3 here is CASSSNTDTQYF. Written as DNA, the CDR3 is TGTGCCAGCAGCTCCAATACAGATACGCAGTATTTT.

The chain recombines TRBV5-8 with TRBJ2-5; 8 positions agree with TRBD1. CDR3 length: 15 residues. The J segment lost 2 bases and the V segment lost 2 bases, leaving 5 bases of the junction unmatched. Germline V gene sequence: CDR1 SGHTS, CDR2 YDEGEE. CDR3 DNA: TGTGCCAGCAGCTTCGGACAGGGCCTACAAGAGACCCAGTACTTC. Its translation is CASSFGQGLQETQYF.

CDR3 bases: TGTGCCAGCACCTTACCCGGACAGAACTATGGCTACACCTTC. Translation gives CASTLPGQNYGYTF. This chain uses TRBV6-6 with TRBJ1-2, with D tentatively TRBD1 (6 bases). CDR3 length: 14 amino acids. Trimming took 7 bases from V and 2 from J, leaving 14 bases between them. The germline gives CDR1 MNHNY, CDR2 SVGAGI (reference sequence).

J is TRBJ1-3 and V is TRBV30; no definite D call. V was shortened by 5 bases and J by 0 bases, with 8 bases between the two germline ends. Looked up from germline, CDR1 is GTSNPN and CDR2 is SVGIG (reference sequence). This CDR3 is 13 amino acids long. The CDR3 here is CAWQLNSGNTIYF. CDR3 coding DNA: TGTGCCTGGCAACTCAACTCTGGAAACACCATATATTTT.

The V call is TRBV6-5, the J call TRBJ2-7, with TRBD2 matching 11 bases. The CDR3 is 14 amino acids. Trimming cost V 6 bases and J 2 bases; bases outside gene matches: 3. The germline gives CDR1 MNHEY, CDR2 SVGAGI. CDR3 in DNA: TGTGCCAGCAGGCTAGCGGGGGGCCCCTACGAGCAGTACTTC. This translates into CASRLAGGPYEQYF.

CDR3 region: CASSWGQGRTEAFF. The CDR3 nucleotides read TGTGCCAGCAGCTGGGGGCAGGGTCGCACTGAAGCTTTCTTT. V and J are TRBV7-8 and TRBJ1-1; D is possibly TRBD1 (6 bases). The germline gives CDR1 SGHVS, CDR2 FQNEAQ. The length of the CDR3 is 14 residues. V was pared by 4 bases and J by 4 bases, with 13 bases between. The full variable domain, in which reference TRBV7-8 and TRBJ1-1 provide the parts outside the CDR3, is GAGVSQSPRYKVAKRGQDVALRCDPISGHVSLFWYQQALGQGPEFLTYFQNEAQLDKSGLPSDRFFAERPEGSVSTLKIQRTQQEDSAVYLCASSWGQGRTEAFFGQGTRLTVV.

The chain is built from TRBV12-5 and TRBJ2-3, with no clear D. The germline gives CDR1 LGHNT, CDR2 FRNRAP. V lost 8 bases and J lost 2, with 17 bases in between. The CDR3 spans 15 residues. The CDR3 DNA follows: TGTGCTAGTACTGATAGCCTAGATTTCACAGATACGCAGTATTTT. Translating gives CASTDSLDFTDTQYF.

V and J are TRBV19 and TRBJ2-7; 7 bases are a match to TRBD1. This CDR3 is built from 15 residues. After removal of 5 bases from V and 3 bases from J, the junction contained 10 bases not matched to a gene. The germline CDR1 and CDR2 sequences are LNHDA and SQIVND (reference sequence). For the CDR3, the DNA is TGTGCCAGTAGTGTACAGGGGCTGTCTTTCTACGAGCAGTACTTC. This sequence encodes CASSVQGLSFYEQYF.

The chain joins TRBV7-3 to TRBJ1-5; tentatively, D is TRBD1 (6 bases). Germline assignment: CDR1 SGHTA and CDR2 FQGTGA. V was trimmed by 1 base and J by 15 bases, leaving 19 bases between them. This CDR3 has 14 amino acids. Here the CDR3 DNA reads TGTGCCAGCAGCTTAAAAAGAGGGGGTGGGTTTCGGCATTTT. Translation: CASSLKRGGGFRHF.

The rearrangement uses TRBV7-9 and TRBJ1-6, with D maybe TRBD1 (5 bases). Germline-derived CDR1 and CDR2 are SEHNR and FQNEAQ (reference sequence). The CDR3 is made up of 17 amino acids. Trimming stripped 0 bases from V and 4 bases from J, with 13 bases between. The chain's CDR3 is CASSLARQTNYNSPLHF. CDR3 sequence (DNA): TGTGCCAGCAGCTTAGCTCGACAGACAAATTATAATTCACCCCTCCACTTT. Based on the CDR3 plus reference TRBV7-9 and TRBJ1-6, the full variable domain is DTGVSQNPRHKITKRGQNVTFRCDPISEHNRLYWYRQTLGQGPEFLTYFQNEAQLEKSRLLSDRFSAERPKGSFSTLEIQRTEQGDSAMYLCASSLARQTNYNSPLHFGNGTRLTVT.

The chain joins TRBV27 to TRBJ2-5; TRBD2 agrees at 9 bases. Germline V gene data show CDR1 as MNHEY and CDR2 as SMNVEV (reference sequence). Trimming cost V 8 bases and J 4 bases; bases outside gene matches: 26. The CDR3 is made up of 20 amino acids. This CDR3 reads CASQRQGSSKAGGAVETQYF. CDR3 in DNA: TGTGCCAGCCAGAGACAGGGCAGTAGTAAAGCGGGAGGAGCCGTAGAGACCCAGTACTTC.

This clone was found a few times. This chain links TRBV5-4 with TRBJ1-2; 10 nucleotides match TRBD1. The CDR3 has 14 amino acids. J gave up 8 bases and V 6 bases, and 10 bases lay outside the gene matches. Germline V CDR1 and CDR2: SGHNT, YYREEE (reference sequence). Here the CDR3 DNA reads TGTGCCAGCAACCGCGGGACAGGGGACGGAGGCTACACCTTC. Translated: CASNRGTGDGGYTF.

J is TRBJ2-2 and V is TRBV7-9; 8 nucleotides line up with TRBD2. The V segment lost 3 bases and the J segment 5 bases; nucleotides outside the gene matches: 2. CDR1 is SEHNR and CDR2 is FQNEAQ in the germline V gene (reference sequence). CDR3 length equals 14 residues. DNA for the CDR3: TGTGCCAGCAGCTTTCGCGGGGGGACCGGGGAGCTGTTTTTT. This translates into CASSFRGGTGELFF.

V gene TRBV5-1 combines with J gene TRBJ2-3; 10 nucleotides align to TRBD2. CDR1 is SGHRS and CDR2 is YFSETQ in the germline V gene. J gave up 1 base and V 0 bases, and 2 bases lay outside the gene matches. The CDR3 loop spans 16 amino acids. Here the CDR3 reads CASSLAGTSGTDTQYF. CDR3 in DNA: TGCGCCAGCAGCTTGGCCGGGACTAGCGGCACAGATACGCAGTATTTT.